What follows are 9 T cell receptor beta chains derived from one specimen sequenced in a study of control samples from healthy donors and cancer patients. Profiled with immunoSEQ multiplex PCR; TCRdb holds only in-frame clones, not every one. This table has about 89,000 clones, over 65% appearing once. Sequenced material: blood. The receptor source for this set is a woman aged 40 to 50 in good health.

The chain combines TRBV3-1 (or the pseudogene TRBV3-2) with TRBJ2-2, with 10 nucleotides matching TRBD2. Germline V lookup: CDR1 LGHDT, CDR2 YNNKEL (reference sequence). Losses at the gene ends were 4 bases for V and 2 bases for J; bases not matched to a gene: 4. This CDR3 has 16 amino acids. CDR3 sequence: CASSRGLAANTGELFF. CDR3 sequence (DNA): TGTGCCAGCAGCCGAGGACTAGCGGCTAACACCGGGGAGCTGTTTTTT.

A few counts support this clone. V usage is TRBV19 and J usage is TRBJ1-5; D is ambiguous. The germline V and J ends were trimmed by 2 bases and 3 bases, with 2 bases remaining between them. Germline CDR1 reads LNHDA; CDR2 reads SQIVND (reference sequence). This CDR3 region has 12 residues. CDR3 nucleotides: TGTGCCAGTAGTATATCCAATCAGCCCCAGCATTTT. Protein: CASSISNQPQHF.

The chain couples TRBV6-2 or TRBV6-3 to TRBJ1-2, with D possibly matching TRBD1 (6 bases). The length of the CDR3 is 15 residues. Trimming left V 5 bases short and J 7 bases short, with 20 bases between. CDR1 is MNHEY and CDR2 is SVGEGT in the germline V gene. CDR3 protein: CASSAYRAPESGYTF. The DNA for the CDR3 is TGTGCCAGCAGTGCTTACAGGGCCCCGGAGAGTGGCTACACCTTC.

The chain recombines TRBV5-4 with TRBJ2-7, with D tentatively TRBD1 or TRBD2 (5 bases each). CDR3 length: 12 residues. Germline loops: CDR1 SGHNT, CDR2 YYREEE (reference sequence). The germline V and J ends were trimmed by 2 bases and 5 bases, with 8 bases remaining between them. The CDR3 protein is CASSFGDHEQYF. For the CDR3, the DNA is TGTGCCAGCAGCTTCGGGGACCACGAGCAGTACTTC.

The chain carries TRBV24-1 and TRBJ2-5; 11 nucleotides line up with TRBD1. CDR3 size: 16 residues. Germline V gene sequence: CDR1 KGHDR, CDR2 SFDVKD. V gave up 3 bases and J gave up 1 base; unmatched junction bases: 3. This CDR3 reads CATSDPGQGAQETQYF. CDR3 bases: TGTGCCACCAGTGATCCTGGACAGGGGGCCCAAGAGACCCAGTACTTC.

CDR3: CASSLGTRGLSDTQYF. Here the CDR3 DNA reads TGCGCCAGCAGCTTGGGTACCAGGGGGTTGTCAGATACGCAGTATTTT. This sequence joins TRBV5-1 and TRBJ2-3, with 7 bases matching TRBD1. In germline, CDR1 is SGHRS, CDR2 YFSETQ. The CDR3 is 16 amino acids. V dropped 0 bases and J dropped 4; count of bases not matched to a gene: 8.

The DNA for the CDR3 is TGTGCCAGCAGCTTAATCTCCGCGGATACGCAGTATTTT. This gives the protein CASSLISADTQYF. The chain couples TRBV7-2 to TRBJ2-3; D remains ambiguous. Between the trimmed V and J ends, which lost 2 bases and 6 bases, there was a span of 9 bases. CDR3 length: 13 residues. Germline V gene lookup returns CDR1 SGHTA and CDR2 FQGNSA.

J is TRBJ2-3 and V is TRBV30; D might be TRBD2 (7 bases). This CDR3 is built from 14 residues. The V gene lost 2 bases and the J gene lost 6 bases, with 15 bases spanning the gap. Germline CDR1 is GTSNPN and CDR2 is SVGIG (reference sequence). The CDR3 DNA is TGTGCCTGGAGTACGGAGGGGGGGGTGGATACGCAGTATTTT. Its protein is CAWSTEGGVDTQYF.

The rearrangement links TRBV19 to TRBJ1-5; D call uncertain. Germline CDR1 is LNHDA and CDR2 is SQIVND (reference sequence). The CDR3 is 14 residues long. Trimming cost V 6 bases and J 5 bases, with 14 bases left between them. The chain's CDR3 is CASRAHIPDQPQHF. Written as DNA, the CDR3 is TGTGCCAGTAGAGCGCATATACCGGATCAGCCCCAGCATTTT.